This paragraph reports one T cell receptor beta chain. The record originates from a study of blood T cell repertoires in COVID-19. Study-wide context: There were acute and convalescent COVID-19 samples, and they came from the United States, Italy and Spain. Sample material is recorded as cDNA or gDNA derived from T cells, B-cell-depleted T cells, or PBMCs.

Germline CDR1 and CDR2: LNHDA and SQIVND (reference sequence). The CDR3 extends over 14 amino acids. Trimming pared 3 bases from V and 2 bases from J, leaving 10 bases between. As processed by the authors: From reference gene primer amplification, estimates of nucleated cell counts were derived. Using immunoSEQ multiplex PCR, the repertoire was profiled, and TCRdb retains in-frame clones only, with some absent. The V and J calls and clone size were taken over from that table, and D and trimming were inferred from the DNA. The sample carries some 130,000 clones, approximately 81% recorded once. The sequence was collected from an older woman with active or convalescent COVID-19. Specimen: peripheral blood. The gene calls are TRBV19 and TRBJ2-5, with D possibly TRBD1 on 5 matching bases. CDR3 loop: CASSMTTAQETQYF. CDR3 nucleotide sequence: TGTGCCAGTAGTATGACGACAGCTCAAGAGACCCAGTACTTC.